These T cell receptor beta chains were read from a single sample in a study of T cell repertoires in cytomegalovirus infection. The antigens for these receptors are not known. Using its own MiXCR run on the reads, TCRdb lists one record per CDR3 protein. The data hold hundreds of thousands of distinct CDR3 sequences, with less than 40% observed a single time. This material consisted of cultured CD8+ T cells from PBMCs, taken from culture after CMV antigen stimulation. Receptor source: a human donor in good health (CMV status not recorded). Some clones in this sample may be carry-over from other donors' samples. Each CDR3 is given with its conserved first and last residue. D genes are given only for firm matches. Some rows have no size entry. The others give once, few or many, or a class for an expanded clone.

>TRBV19|TRBJ1-1|-|-
TGTGCCAGTAGATTGGGACCGCCGAACGCGTTCGCTTTCTTT
CASRLGPPNAFAFF
>TRBV6-5|TRBJ2-1|-|-
TGTGCCAGCAGTTACGGGCAGGGAGACAATGAGCAGTTCTTC
CASSYGQGDNEQFF
>TRBV27|TRBJ1-1|many|-
TGTGCCAGCAGTCTTTCAAGGGGCGGTATCCCTGAAGCTTTCTTT
CASSLSRGGIPEAFF
>TRBV6-1|TRBJ2-7|few|-
TGTGCCAGCAGTGGAGAGGGTTATCACAGCTCCTACGAGCAGTACTTC
CASSGEGYHSSYEQYF
>TRBV4-3|TRBJ2-1|-|-
TGCGCCAGCAGCCCTCAAACGACAGGACTCTACAATGAGCAGTTCTTC
CASSPQTTGLYNEQFF
>TRBV20-1|TRBJ1-2|-|-
TGCAGTGCTAATTTTGTATCAGCCGGCTATGGCTACACCTTC
CSANFVSAGYGYTF
>TRBV24-1|TRBJ2-2|-|-
TGTGCCACCGGCCCCGGGACACAGAACACCGGGGAGCTGTTTTTT
CATGPGTQNTGELFF
>TRBV5-4|TRBJ1-1|-|-
TGTGCCAGCAGCTTGGGGCCAGGGGAAGCTTTCTTT
CASSLGPGEAFF
>TRBV11-3|TRBJ2-7|-|TRBD1
TGTGTCAGCAGCAAGGGGGACAGTTGGGAGCAGTACTTC
CVSSKGDSWEQYF
>TRBV7-6|TRBJ2-1|-|-
TGTGCCAGCGGGGGAACATGGAATGAGCAGTTCTTC
CASGGTWNEQFF
>TRBV19|TRBJ1-2|few|-
TGTGCCAGTAGTATCCCAAACGGGGCTACTAACTATGGCTACACCTTC
CASSIPNGATNYGYTF
>TRBV7-9|TRBJ2-3|few|TRBD2
TGTGCCAGCAGCTTCCAGCGGGGACAGTATTTT
CASSFQRGQYF
>TRBV19|TRBJ1-1|few|TRBD1
TGTGCCAGTAGTACTACCGGGACAGGGGCGACTGAAGCTTTCTTT
CASSTTGTGATEAFF
>TRBV27|TRBJ1-1|few|-
TGTGCCAGCAGTTTACGGGGATTGCTGGACACTGAAGCTTTCTTT
CASSLRGLLDTEAFF
>TRBV5-4|TRBJ1-1|few|TRBD1
TGTGCCAGCAGCCCCTCGGGACAGGGGCGTAACACTGAAGCTTTCTTT
CASSPSGQGRNTEAFF
>TRBV6-6|TRBJ2-3|-|-
TGTGCCAGCAGTTACTCGTTGGAGGGAAGGACAGATACGCAGTATTTT
CASSYSLEGRTDTQYF
>TRBV27|TRBJ1-6|-|-
TGTGCCAGCAGTCCCCGAAGGGTAGGAACCTATAATTCACCCCTCCACTTT
CASSPRRVGTYNSPLHF
>TRBV7-6|TRBJ1-1|-|TRBD1
TGTGCCAGCAGTCATAAGACAGGGGTTGATGGTGTTATTTGGACTGAAGCTTTCTTT
CASSHKTGVDGVIWTEAFF
>TRBV7-9|TRBJ2-1|-|TRBD2
TGTGCCAACAGATCCACCCTCGGACTAGCGGACAATGAGCAGTTCTTC
CANRSTLGLADNEQFF
>TRBV6-5|TRBJ1-5|-|TRBD1
TGTGCCAGCAGTTACGGCACAGGGGAGGATCAGCCCCAGCATTTT
CASSYGTGEDQPQHF
>TRBV14|TRBJ1-2|few|-
TGTGCCAGCAGGCCCTTTGGGGTGAACTATGGCTACACCTTC
CASRPFGVNYGYTF
>TRBV6-1|TRBJ1-4|-|TRBD1
TGTGCCAGCCAGACAGGGCGGATCAATAAACTGTTTTTT
CASQTGRINKLFF
>TRBV7-6|TRBJ2-3|many|TRBD2
TGTGCCAGCAGCCCGAGGACTAGCGGGGGGGCAGATACGCAGTATTTT
CASSPRTSGGADTQYF
>TRBV6-5|TRBJ2-1|-|TRBD2
TGTGCCAGCAGTTACTCACGGGGGGAGAGCAATGAGCAGTTCTTC
CASSYSRGESNEQFF
>TRBV6-6|TRBJ2-3|few|TRBD2
TGTGCCAGCAGTTACTCGGGACTAGCGGGGGGGCTCACAGATACGCAGTATTTT
CASSYSGLAGGLTDTQYF
>TRBV4-3|TRBJ1-2|-|-
TGCGCCAGCAGCCCAACACAGGGACATTACTATGGCTACACCTTC
CASSPTQGHYYGYTF
>TRBV27|TRBJ1-5|-|-
TGTGCCAGCAGTTCCAACAGGAACCAGCCCCAGCATTTT
CASSSNRNQPQHF
>TRBV27|TRBJ2-1|-|-
TGTGCCAGCAGTTTATCGGGACCACAGAGCTCCTACAATGAGCAGTTCTTC
CASSLSGPQSSYNEQFF
>TRBV6-5|TRBJ2-3|few|TRBD1
TGTGCCAGCACACCAACCCTGACAGGGGAATGGGAAGATACGCAGTATTTT
CASTPTLTGEWEDTQYF
>TRBV27|TRBJ1-4|many|-
TGTGCCAGCAGTTTTCAGGGAGCCCGGGGTGAAAAACTGTTTTTT
CASSFQGARGEKLFF
>TRBV7-6|TRBJ1-3|-|-
TGTGTCAGTAGCTTAACAGCAAGCTCTGGAAACACCATATATTTT
CVSSLTASSGNTIYF
>TRBV24-1|TRBJ2-2|-|-
TGTGCCACCAGTGATTTAGGGAGGAAGCTGTTTTTT
CATSDLGRKLFF
>TRBV3-1|TRBJ2-1|-|-
TGTGCCAGCAGCCAAGTTGCGCAGAGAGGTGAGCAGTTCTTC
CASSQVAQRGEQFF
>TRBV20-1|TRBJ2-7|few|-
TGCAGTGCTTCTAGTGTCGAGCAGTACTTC
CSASSVEQYF
>TRBV4-1|TRBJ1-5|few|-
TGCGCCAGCAGCCGACGGGACCTTGGGGCGTATAGCAATCAGCCCCAGCATTTT
CASSRRDLGAYSNQPQHF
>TRBV10-3|TRBJ1-2|few|-
TGTGCCATCAGTGAGATCGGACAGAGAGAGAACTATGGCTACACCTTC
CAISEIGQRENYGYTF
>TRBV12-3/TRBV12-4|TRBJ2-5|few|-
TGTGCCAGCAGTTTTTTCGTGGCAGACCAAGAGACCCAGTACTTC
CASSFFVADQETQYF
>TRBV11-2|TRBJ2-1|many|-
TGTGCCAGCAGCTTAGATAGGAGCAAACGCTACAATGAGCAGTTCTTC
CASSLDRSKRYNEQFF
>TRBV20-1|TRBJ2-1|once|-
TGCAGTGCTCAGGGGGGGGATGAGCAGTTCTTC
CSAQGGDEQFF
>TRBV6-6|TRBJ2-1|-|-
TGTGCCAGCAACGTTAAGGCGCCCAGCTCCTACAATGAGCAGTTCTTC
CASNVKAPSSYNEQFF
>TRBV20-1|TRBJ1-2|few|TRBD1
TGCAGTGCTAGGACAGGGGAAACGCCCTATGGCTACACCTTC
CSARTGETPYGYTF
>TRBV7-9|TRBJ2-1|many|-
TGTGCCAGCAGCTTAGTGGGGCAGTGGGAGCAGTTCTTC
CASSLVGQWEQFF
>TRBV15|TRBJ2-1|-|-
TGTGCCACCTCCACACCCCTGGGTAGCTCCTACAATGAGCAGTTCTTC
CATSTPLGSSYNEQFF
>TRBV7-8|TRBJ2-4|many|-
TGTGCCAGCAGCTTAGCGATAGGGGGAAACATTCAGTACTTC
CASSLAIGGNIQYF
>TRBV7-6|TRBJ2-2|-|-
TGTGCCAGCAGCCAGCCCGGGGCTAGCGCGAACACCGGGGAGCTGTTTTTT
CASSQPGASANTGELFF
>TRBV7-2|TRBJ1-3|many|-
TGTGCCAGCAGCTTAGGCCCGGCGGGACACTCTGGAAACACCATATATTTT
CASSLGPAGHSGNTIYF
>TRBV29-1|TRBJ2-1|few|-
TGCAGCGTTGAAGGGGGGGCAGGTCCTAGCTCCTACAATGAGCAGTTCTTC
CSVEGGAGPSSYNEQFF
>TRBV5-4|TRBJ1-4|few|-
TGTGCCAGCAGCTTGGAGGCAGAAAAACTGTTTTTT
CASSLEAEKLFF
>TRBV6-8|TRBJ2-7|few|TRBD1
TGTGCCAGCAATCTGGACAGGGTCTACGAGCAGTACTTC
CASNLDRVYEQYF
>TRBV10-3|TRBJ1-1|few|-
TGTGCCATCAGTGAAGGGGGGACGACTGAAGCTTTCTTT
CAISEGGTTEAFF
>TRBV7-2|TRBJ2-3|many|TRBD2
TGTGCCAGCAGCTTGACCCCCCTAAGGCGGGGGAAGAAAGATACGCAGTATTTT
CASSLTPLRRGKKDTQYF
>TRBV6-1|TRBJ1-5|-|-
TGTGCCAGCAGTGAAAAGGCAGGGGTTCAGCCCCAGCATTTT
CASSEKAGVQPQHF
>TRBV19|TRBJ2-1|-|TRBD2
TGTGCCAGTAGCCTGACTAGCGGGGTATACAATGAGCGGTTCTTC
CASSLTSGVYNERFF
>TRBV12-3/TRBV12-4|TRBJ2-3|-|-
TGTGCCAGCAGTTTAGCGGGGGGGCCCCCAGATACGCAGTATTTT
CASSLAGGPPDTQYF
>TRBV28|TRBJ2-1|-|-
TGTGCCAGCAGTTTACATGCGCCCCTTCTCCAGGCGATAGAGCAGTTCTTC
CASSLHAPLLQAIEQFF